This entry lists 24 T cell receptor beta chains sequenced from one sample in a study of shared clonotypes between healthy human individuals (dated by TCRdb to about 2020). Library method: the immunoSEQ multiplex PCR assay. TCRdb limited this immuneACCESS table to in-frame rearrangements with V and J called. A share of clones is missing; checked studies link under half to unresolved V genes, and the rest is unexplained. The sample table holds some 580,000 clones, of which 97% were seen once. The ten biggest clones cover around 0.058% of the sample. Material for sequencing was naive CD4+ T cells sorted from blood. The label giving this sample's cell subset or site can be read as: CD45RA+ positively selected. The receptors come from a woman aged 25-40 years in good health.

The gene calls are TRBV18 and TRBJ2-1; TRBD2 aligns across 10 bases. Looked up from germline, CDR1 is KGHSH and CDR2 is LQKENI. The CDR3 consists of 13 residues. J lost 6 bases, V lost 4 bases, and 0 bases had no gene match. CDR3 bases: TGTGCCAGCTCACGGACTAGCGGCAATGAGCAGTTCTTC. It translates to CASSRTSGNEQFF. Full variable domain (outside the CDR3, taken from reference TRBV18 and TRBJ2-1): NAGVMQNPRHLVRRRGQEARLRCSPMKGHSHVYWYRQLPEEGLKFMVYLQKENIIDESGMPKERFSAEFPKEGPSILRIQQVVRGDSAAYFCASSRTSGNEQFFGPGTRLTVL.

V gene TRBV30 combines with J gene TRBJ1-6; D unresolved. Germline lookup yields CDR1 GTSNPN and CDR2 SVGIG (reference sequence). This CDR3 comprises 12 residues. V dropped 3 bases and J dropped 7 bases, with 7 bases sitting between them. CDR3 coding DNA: TGTGCCTGGAGAATAGAAAATTCACCCCTCCACTTT. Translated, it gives CAWRIENSPLHF.

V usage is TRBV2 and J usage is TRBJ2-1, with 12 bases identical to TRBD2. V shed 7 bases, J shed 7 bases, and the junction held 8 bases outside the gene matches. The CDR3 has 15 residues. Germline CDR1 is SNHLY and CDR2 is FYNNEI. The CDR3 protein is CASTAGTSGLNEQFF. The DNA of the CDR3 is TGTGCCAGCACGGCCGGGACTAGCGGGCTGAATGAGCAGTTCTTC.

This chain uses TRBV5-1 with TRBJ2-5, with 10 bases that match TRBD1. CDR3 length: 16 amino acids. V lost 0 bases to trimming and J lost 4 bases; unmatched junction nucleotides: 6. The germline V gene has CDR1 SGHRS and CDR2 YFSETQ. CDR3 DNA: TGCGCCAGCAGCTTGGCCGGGACAGGGGCAGGAGAGACCCAGTACTTC. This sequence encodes CASSLAGTGAGETQYF.

The CDR3 region has the DNA TGTGCCAGCAGCTTAGATCGGATATCCTACCTACGGGAGCAGTACTTC. Residues: CASSLDRISYLREQYF. V gene TRBV11-3 combines with J gene TRBJ2-7; D gene unclear. Germline-derived CDR1 and CDR2 are SGHNT and YENEEA. Trimming took off 0 bases at V and 7 bases at J, with 19 bases between the two ends. The CDR3 runs to 16 residues.

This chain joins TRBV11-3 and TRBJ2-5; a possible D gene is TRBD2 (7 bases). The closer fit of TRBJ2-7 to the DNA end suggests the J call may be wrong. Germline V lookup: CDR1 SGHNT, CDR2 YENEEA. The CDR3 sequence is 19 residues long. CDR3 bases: TGTGCCAGCAGCTTAATATCCGGTTGGGGGGGCGTATTACTGGACGAGCAGTACTTC. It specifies CASSLISGWGGVLLDEQYF.

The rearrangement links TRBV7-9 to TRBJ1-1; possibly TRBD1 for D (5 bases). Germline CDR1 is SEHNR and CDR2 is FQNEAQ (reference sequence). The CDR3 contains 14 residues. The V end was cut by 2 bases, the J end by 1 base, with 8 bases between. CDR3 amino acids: CASSLRGTNTEAFF. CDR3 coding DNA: TGTGCCAGCAGCTTAAGGGGCACGAACACTGAAGCTTTCTTT. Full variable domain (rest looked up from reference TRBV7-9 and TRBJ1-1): DTGVSQNPRHKITKRGQNVTFRCDPISEHNRLYWYRQTLGQGPEFLTYFQNEAQLEKSRLLSDRFSAERPKGSFSTLEIQRTEQGDSAMYLCASSLRGTNTEAFFGQGTRLTVV.

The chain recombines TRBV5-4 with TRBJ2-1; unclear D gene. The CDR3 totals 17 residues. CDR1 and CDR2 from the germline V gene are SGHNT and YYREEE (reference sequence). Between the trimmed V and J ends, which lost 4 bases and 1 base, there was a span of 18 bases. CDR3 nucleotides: TGTGCCAGCAGCCGAACCGTTTCCGCCGGGTCCTACAATGAGCAGTTCTTC. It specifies CASSRTVSAGSYNEQFF.

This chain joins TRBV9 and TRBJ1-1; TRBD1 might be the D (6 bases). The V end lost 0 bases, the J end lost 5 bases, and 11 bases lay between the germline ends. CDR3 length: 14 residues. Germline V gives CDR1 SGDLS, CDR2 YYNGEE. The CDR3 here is CASSVVGQLTEAFF. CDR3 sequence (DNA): TGTGCCAGCAGCGTAGTAGGACAGTTAACTGAAGCTTTCTTT. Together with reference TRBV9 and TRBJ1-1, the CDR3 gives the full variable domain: DSGVTQTPKHLITATGQRVTLRCSPRSGDLSVYWYQQSLDQGLQFLIQYYNGEERAKGNILERFSAQQFPDLHSELNLSSLELGDSALYFCASSVVGQLTEAFFGQGTRLTVV.

In DNA, the CDR3 is TGTGCCAGCAGCTTAAGGGGACAGAGTGAAAAACTGTTTTTT. This sequence encodes CASSLRGQSEKLFF. The V gene is TRBV7-9, the J gene TRBJ1-4, with 7 bases identical to TRBD1. Germline V gene lookup returns CDR1 SEHNR and CDR2 FQNEAQ (reference sequence). Trimming removed 2 bases from V and 7 bases from J; junction bases left unmatched: 4. The length of the CDR3 is 14 residues.

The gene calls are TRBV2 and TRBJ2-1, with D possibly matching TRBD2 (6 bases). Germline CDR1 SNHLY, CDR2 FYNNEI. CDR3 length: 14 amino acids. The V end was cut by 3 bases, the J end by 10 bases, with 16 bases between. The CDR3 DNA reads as TGTGCCAGCAGTGACGGGAGTGTAGCCGAGGAGCAGTTCTTC. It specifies CASSDGSVAEEQFF.

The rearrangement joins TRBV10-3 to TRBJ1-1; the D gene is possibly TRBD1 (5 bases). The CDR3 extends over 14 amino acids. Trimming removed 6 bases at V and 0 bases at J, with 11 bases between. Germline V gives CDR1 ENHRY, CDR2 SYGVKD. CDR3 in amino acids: CAISETELNTEAFF. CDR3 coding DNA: TGTGCCATCAGCGAGACAGAGTTGAACACTGAAGCTTTCTTT.

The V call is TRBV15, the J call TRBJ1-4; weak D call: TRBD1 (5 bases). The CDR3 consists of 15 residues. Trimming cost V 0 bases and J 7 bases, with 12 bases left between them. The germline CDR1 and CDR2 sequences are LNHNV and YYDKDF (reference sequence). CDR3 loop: CATSRDPGSGEKLFF. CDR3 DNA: TGTGCCACCAGCAGAGATCCAGGGTCAGGTGAAAAACTGTTTTTT.

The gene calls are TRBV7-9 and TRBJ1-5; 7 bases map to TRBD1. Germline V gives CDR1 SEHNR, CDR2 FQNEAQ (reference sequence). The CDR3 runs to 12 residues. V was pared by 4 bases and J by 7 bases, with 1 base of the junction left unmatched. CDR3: CASSWGQQPQHF. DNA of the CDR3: TGTGCCAGCAGCTGGGGACAGCAGCCCCAGCATTTT.

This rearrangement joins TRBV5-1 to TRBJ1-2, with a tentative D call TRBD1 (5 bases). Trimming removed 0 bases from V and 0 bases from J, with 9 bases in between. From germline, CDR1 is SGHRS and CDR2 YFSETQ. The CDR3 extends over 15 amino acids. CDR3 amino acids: CASSLDGTSNYGYTF. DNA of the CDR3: TGCGCCAGCAGCTTGGATGGGACGTCTAACTATGGCTACACCTTC.

The CDR3 reads CASSFRPGGGTEAFF. The CDR3 nucleotides read TGTGCCAGCAGTTTCCGCCCAGGGGGAGGCACTGAAGCTTTCTTT. The chain uses TRBV27 and TRBJ1-1; 7 bases agree with TRBD1. CDR1 MNHEY and CDR2 SMNVEV come from the germline V gene (reference sequence). The CDR3 consists of 15 residues. Unmatched junction bases numbered 8, after V lost 3 bases and J lost 4 bases.

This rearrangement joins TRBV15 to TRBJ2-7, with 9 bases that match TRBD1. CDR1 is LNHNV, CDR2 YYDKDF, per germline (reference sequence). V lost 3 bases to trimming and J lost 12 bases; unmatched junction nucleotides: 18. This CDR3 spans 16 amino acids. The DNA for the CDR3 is TGTGCCACCAGCAGTACAGGGGGCGCAGGTCGAGCGGGAAGGTACTTC. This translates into CATSSTGGAGRAGRYF. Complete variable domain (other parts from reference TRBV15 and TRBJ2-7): DAMVIQNPRYQVTQFGKPVTLSCSQTLNHNVMYWYQQKSSQAPKLLFHYYDKDFNNEADTPDNFQSRRPNTSFCFLDIRSPGLGDTAMYLCATSSTGGAGRAGRYFGPGTRLTVT.

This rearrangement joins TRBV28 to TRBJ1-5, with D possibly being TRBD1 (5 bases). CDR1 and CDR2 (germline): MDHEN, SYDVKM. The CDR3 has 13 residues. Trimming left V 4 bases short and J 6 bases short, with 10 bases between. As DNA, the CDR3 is TGTGCCAGCAGTTCAGGGTTCCGTCAGCCCCAGCATTTT. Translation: CASSSGFRQPQHF.

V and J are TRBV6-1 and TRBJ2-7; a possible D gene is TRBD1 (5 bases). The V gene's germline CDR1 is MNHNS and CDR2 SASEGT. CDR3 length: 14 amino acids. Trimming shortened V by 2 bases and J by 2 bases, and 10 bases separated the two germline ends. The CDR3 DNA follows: TGTGCCAGCAGTGAAAGGGGCCTTCCCTACGAGCAGTACTTC. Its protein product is CASSERGLPYEQYF.

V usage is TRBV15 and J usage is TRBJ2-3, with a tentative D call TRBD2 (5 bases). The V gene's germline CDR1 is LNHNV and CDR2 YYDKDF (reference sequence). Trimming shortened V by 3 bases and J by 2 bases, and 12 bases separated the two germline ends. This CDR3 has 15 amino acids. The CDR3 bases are TGTGCCACCAGCAGGATTCGGGAACACACAGATACGCAGTATTTT. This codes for CATSRIREHTDTQYF. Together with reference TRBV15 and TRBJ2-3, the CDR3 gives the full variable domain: DAMVIQNPRYQVTQFGKPVTLSCSQTLNHNVMYWYQQKSSQAPKLLFHYYDKDFNNEADTPDNFQSRRPNTSFCFLDIRSPGLGDTAMYLCATSRIREHTDTQYFGPGTRLTVL.

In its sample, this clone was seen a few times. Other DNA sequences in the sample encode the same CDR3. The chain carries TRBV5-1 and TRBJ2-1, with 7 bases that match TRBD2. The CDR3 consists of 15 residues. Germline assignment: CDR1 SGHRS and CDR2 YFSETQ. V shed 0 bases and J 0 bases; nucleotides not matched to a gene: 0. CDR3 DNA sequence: TGCGCCAGCAGCTTGGGCGGGAGCTCCTACAATGAGCAGTTCTTC. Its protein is CASSLGGSSYNEQFF.

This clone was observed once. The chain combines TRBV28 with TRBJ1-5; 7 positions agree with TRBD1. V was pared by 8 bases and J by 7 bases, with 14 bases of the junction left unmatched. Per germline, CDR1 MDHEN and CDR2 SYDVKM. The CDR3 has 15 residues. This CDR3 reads CASQSPLGQDQPQHF. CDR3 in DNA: TGTGCCAGCCAGAGTCCCCTTGGACAGGACCAGCCCCAGCATTTT.

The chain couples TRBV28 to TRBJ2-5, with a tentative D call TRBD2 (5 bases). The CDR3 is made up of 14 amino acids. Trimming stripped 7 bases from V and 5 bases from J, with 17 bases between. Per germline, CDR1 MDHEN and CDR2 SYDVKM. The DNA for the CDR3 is TGTGCCAGCACTGCACGCTGGGAGTGGGAGACCCAGTACTTC. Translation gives CASTARWEWETQYF.

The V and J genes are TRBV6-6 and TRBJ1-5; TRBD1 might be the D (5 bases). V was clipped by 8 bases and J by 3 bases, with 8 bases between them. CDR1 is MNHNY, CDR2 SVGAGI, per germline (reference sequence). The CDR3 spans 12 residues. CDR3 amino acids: CASGDPNQPQHF. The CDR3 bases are TGTGCCAGCGGGGACCCCAATCAGCCCCAGCATTTT.